The present entry profiles one T cell receptor (beta chain) with its context. The antigen is undetermined. The data originate from a study of Tregs in tolerant kidney transplant recipients. Study results and limitations: The most relevant donor-specific Treg TCRbeta repertoire apparently came from expansion with activated donor B cells.

This CDR3 has 17 amino acids. Trimming stripped 2 bases from V and 3 bases from J, with 19 bases between. Germline CDR1 reads SGHTA; CDR2 reads FQGNSA. The method was immunoSEQ multiplex PCR; TCRdb's version includes in-frame clones alone and lacks a portion of them. The sample holds 65,000 to 85,000 clones; 90% to 95% are singletons and the top ten take around 1.6%. The nonmyeloablative bone marrow transplants came from related graft donors, with transient mixed chimerism. The rearrangement joins TRBV7-2 to TRBJ2-5, with a weak D call TRBD2 (7 bases). The sequences come from CD4+ T cells from blood (PBMCs), collected 24 months after the transplant. The origin of this receptor is a human patient who received a combined kidney and bone marrow transplant. Some of these T cells may belong to the graft donor. CDR3 sequence (DNA): TGTGCCAGCAGCTTACGGTGGGGCGGGGGCCTTGAAGAGACCCAGTACTTC. This sequence encodes CASSLRWGGGLEETQYF.